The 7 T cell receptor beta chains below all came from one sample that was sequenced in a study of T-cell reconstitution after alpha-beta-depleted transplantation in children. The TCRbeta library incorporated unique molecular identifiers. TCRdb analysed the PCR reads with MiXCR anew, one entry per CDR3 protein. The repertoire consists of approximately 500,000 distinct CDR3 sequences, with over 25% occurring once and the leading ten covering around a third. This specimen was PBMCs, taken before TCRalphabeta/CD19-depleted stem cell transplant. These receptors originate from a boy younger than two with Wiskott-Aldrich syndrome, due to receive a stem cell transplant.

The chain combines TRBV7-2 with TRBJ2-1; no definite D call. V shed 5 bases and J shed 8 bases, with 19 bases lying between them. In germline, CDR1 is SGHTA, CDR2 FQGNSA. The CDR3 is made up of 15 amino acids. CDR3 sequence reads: CASSALQVLGYEQFF. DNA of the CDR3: TGTGCCAGCAGCGCACTGCAAGTTCTAGGCTATGAGCAGTTCTTC.

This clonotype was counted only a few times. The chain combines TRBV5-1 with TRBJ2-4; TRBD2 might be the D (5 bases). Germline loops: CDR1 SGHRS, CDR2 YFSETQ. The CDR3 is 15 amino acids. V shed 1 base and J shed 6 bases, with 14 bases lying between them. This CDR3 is CASSLPGLTGNIQYF. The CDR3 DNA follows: TGCGCCAGCAGCTTGCCAGGACTGACGGGAAACATTCAGTACTTC.

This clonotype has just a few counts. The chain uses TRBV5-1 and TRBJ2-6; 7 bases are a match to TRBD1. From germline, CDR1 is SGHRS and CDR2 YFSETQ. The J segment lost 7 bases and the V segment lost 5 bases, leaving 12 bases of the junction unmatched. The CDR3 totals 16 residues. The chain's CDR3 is CASRAGTVGFANVLTF. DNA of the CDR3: TGCGCCAGCAGGGCCGGGACAGTCGGATTCGCCAACGTCCTGACTTTC. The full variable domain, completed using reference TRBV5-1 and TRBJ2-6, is KAGVTQTPRYLIKTRGQQVTLSCSPISGHRSVSWYQQTPGQGLQFLFEYFSETQRNKGNFPGRFSGRQFSNSRSEMNVSTLELGDSALYLCASRAGTVGFANVLTFGAGSRLTVL.

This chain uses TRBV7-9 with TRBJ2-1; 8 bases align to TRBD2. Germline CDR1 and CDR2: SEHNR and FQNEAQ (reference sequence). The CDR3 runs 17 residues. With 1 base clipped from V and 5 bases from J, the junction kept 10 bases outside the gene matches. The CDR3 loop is CASSLELLAAAHNEQFF. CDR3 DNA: TGTGCCAGCAGCTTAGAACTACTAGCGGCCGCACACAATGAGCAGTTCTTC.

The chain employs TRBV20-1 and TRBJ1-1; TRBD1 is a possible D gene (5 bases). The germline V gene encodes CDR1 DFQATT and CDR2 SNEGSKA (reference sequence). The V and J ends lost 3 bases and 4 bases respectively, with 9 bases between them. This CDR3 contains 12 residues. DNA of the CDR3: TGCAGTGCTAGTCGGGGGGGCACTGAAGCTTTCTTT. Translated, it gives CSASRGGTEAFF.

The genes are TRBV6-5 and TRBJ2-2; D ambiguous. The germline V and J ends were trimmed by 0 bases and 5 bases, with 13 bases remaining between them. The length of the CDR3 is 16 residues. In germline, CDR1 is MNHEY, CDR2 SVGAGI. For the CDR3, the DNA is TGTGCCAGCAGTTACTCTAACCCGGGTATGACCGGGGAGCTGTTTTTT. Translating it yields CASSYSNPGMTGELFF.

The CDR3 DNA is TGCGCCAGCAGCCAAGATAGGGGCGTGGGTCAGCCCCAGCATTTT. Protein product: CASSQDRGVGQPQHF. This chain links TRBV4-1 with TRBJ1-5, with D perhaps matching TRBD1 (5 bases). The CDR3 length is 15 residues. Trimming removed 0 bases from V and 6 bases from J, with 12 bases in between. CDR1 and CDR2 from the germline V gene are MGHRA and YSYEKL.